This T cell receptor beta chain was retrieved from a study of CD8+ T cells in alopecia areata. The treatment: oral pan-JAK inhibitor, 5-10 mg twice daily. The germline V gene has CDR1 GTSNPN and CDR2 SVGIG (reference sequence). V was shortened by 5 bases and J by 6 bases, with 15 bases between the two germline ends. The CDR3 is 13 amino acids. Sequencing used cDNA as its template, made by extracting RNA and reverse transcribing it. The method was immunoSEQ multiplex PCR; TCRdb's version includes in-frame clones alone and lacks a portion of them. Altogether over 250,000 clones are present, 50% to 75% being singletons, with the ten largest covering 0.9% to 0.95%.

The rearrangement links TRBV30 to TRBJ2-3; tentatively, D is TRBD2 (5 bases). The specimen comprised CD4+ T cells sorted from blood, sampled around week 53, from a patient treated with tofacitinib. The TCR originated in a human donor with alopecia areata. The CDR3 loop reads CAWGWTVQDTQYF. The CDR3, as DNA: TGTGCCTGGGGGTGGACTGTTCAGGATACGCAGTATTTT.